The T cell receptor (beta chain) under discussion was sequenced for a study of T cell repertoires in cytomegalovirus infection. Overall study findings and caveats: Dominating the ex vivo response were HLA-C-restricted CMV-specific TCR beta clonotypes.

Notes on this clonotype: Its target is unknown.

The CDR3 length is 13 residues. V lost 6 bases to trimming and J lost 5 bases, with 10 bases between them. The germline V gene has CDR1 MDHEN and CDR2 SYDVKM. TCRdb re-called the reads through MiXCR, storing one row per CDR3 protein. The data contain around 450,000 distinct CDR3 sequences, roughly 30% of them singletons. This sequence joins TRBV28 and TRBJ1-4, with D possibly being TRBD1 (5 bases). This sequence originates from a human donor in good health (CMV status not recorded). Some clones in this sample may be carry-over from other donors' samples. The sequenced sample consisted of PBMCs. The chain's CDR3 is CASRNWGNEKLFF. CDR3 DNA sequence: TGTGCCAGCAGGAATTGGGGGAATGAAAAACTGTTTTTT.